This T cell receptor (beta chain) was captured in a study of blood T cell repertoires in COVID-19. About the study: Spain, Italy and the United States supplied samples that represented acute and convalescent COVID-19. In each case, the material was cDNA or gDNA derived from T cells, B-cell-depleted T cells, or PBMCs.

Authors' methods: Amplification with reference gene primers provided the estimates of nucleated cell counts. The table came from immunoSEQ multiplex PCR; TCRdb's copy has only in-frame clones and leaves some out. V and J calls and clone size come straight from that table; D and trimming were deduced from the DNA. The top ten clones hold around 5.2% of a sample with 200,000 to 300,000 clones, 83% of them seen once. V shed 0 bases and J shed 6 bases, with 13 bases lying between them. The CDR3 length is 16 residues. The germline V gene encodes CDR1 KGHDR and CDR2 SFDVKD. Sequenced input: peripheral blood. This chain joins TRBV24-1 and TRBJ1-4; tentative D call: TRBD1 (6 bases). The receptor's source is a human donor in a cohort sampled during active COVID-19. The CDR3 here is CATSDLRGGEYEKLFF. The CDR3 nucleotides are TGTGCCACCAGTGATTTGAGAGGGGGAGAATATGAAAAACTGTTTTTT.